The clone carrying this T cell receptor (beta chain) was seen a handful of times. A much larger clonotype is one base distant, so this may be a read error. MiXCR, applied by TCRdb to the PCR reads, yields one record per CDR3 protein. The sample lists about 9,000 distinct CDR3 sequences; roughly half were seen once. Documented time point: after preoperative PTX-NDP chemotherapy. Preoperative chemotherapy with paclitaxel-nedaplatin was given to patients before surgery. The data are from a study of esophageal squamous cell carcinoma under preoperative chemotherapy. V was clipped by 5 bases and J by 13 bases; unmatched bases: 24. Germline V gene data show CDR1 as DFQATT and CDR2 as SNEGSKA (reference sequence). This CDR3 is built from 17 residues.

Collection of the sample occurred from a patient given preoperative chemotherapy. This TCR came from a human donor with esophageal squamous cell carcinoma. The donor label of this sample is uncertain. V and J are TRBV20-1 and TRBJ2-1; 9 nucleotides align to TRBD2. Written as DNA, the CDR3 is TGCAGTGCTTCACTGGGGGAGAGGACTAGCGAATTGGAGACCCAGTTCTTC. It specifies CSASLGERTSELETQFF.